These 15 T cell receptor beta chains were all obtained from the same sample, sequenced in a study of T cell responses to AZD1222 COVID-19 vaccine. TCRdb's table, derived via immunoSEQ multiplex PCR, lists solely in-frame clones and lacks some. The repertoire holds 77,000 or so clones, with 85% to 95% as singletons. The starting material was peripheral blood, obtained 28 days after the second AZD1222 dose. The receptor source for this set is an adult who received the AZD1222 COVID-19 vaccine.

This chain uses TRBV7-9 with TRBJ2-2; D is uncertain. There are 13 residues in the CDR3. Trimming stripped 4 bases from V and 5 bases from J, with 8 bases between. Per the germline V gene, CDR1 is SEHNR and CDR2 is FQNEAQ (reference sequence). The CDR3 loop reads CASSSGQTGELFF. In nucleotides, the CDR3 is TGTGCCAGCAGCTCCGGGCAGACCGGGGAGCTGTTTTTT.

The V call is TRBV6-4, the J call TRBJ1-2; D is uncertain. Trimming removed 0 bases at V and 4 bases at J, with 12 bases between. The CDR3 is made up of 15 amino acids. In germline, CDR1 is MRHNA, CDR2 SNTAGT. CDR3 protein: CASSDSSGFGYGYTF. In nucleotides, the CDR3 is TGTGCCAGCAGTGACTCGAGCGGGTTCGGCTATGGCTACACCTTC.

J is TRBJ1-1 and V is TRBV6-5, with D unresolved. The V gene lost 6 bases and the J gene lost 2 bases, with 10 bases spanning the gap. This CDR3 region has 13 residues. Germline CDR1 reads MNHEY; CDR2 reads SVGAGI. Here the CDR3 reads CASRRPENTEAFF. The CDR3 nucleotides are TGTGCCAGCAGAAGACCCGAAAACACTGAAGCTTTCTTT.

The chain recombines TRBV10-3 with TRBJ2-7; D is ambiguous. Germline lookup yields CDR1 ENHRY and CDR2 SYGVKD. This CDR3 has 14 residues. Trimming removed 3 bases from V and 6 bases from J, with 15 bases in between. The CDR3, as DNA: TGTGCCATCAGTGAATCCCCCCCCAAAGGCGAGCAGTACTTC. Its translation is CAISESPPKGEQYF.

This clone was counted between two and nine times. The genes are TRBV5-4 and TRBJ1-3, with D possibly being TRBD1 (6 bases). CDR3 size: 15 residues. Trimming took off 4 bases at V and 5 bases at J, with 16 bases between the two ends. The germline gives CDR1 SGHNT, CDR2 YYREEE (reference sequence). Here the CDR3 DNA reads TGTGCCAGCAGCGATTCCCGGGACATTCGAAACACCATATATTTT. Translating gives CASSDSRDIRNTIYF.

The chain combines TRBV9 with TRBJ1-4; the D is unclear. V was clipped by 3 bases and J by 8 bases, with 14 bases between them. The CDR3 totals 14 residues. Looked up from germline, CDR1 is SGDLS and CDR2 is YYNGEE. The chain's CDR3 is CASSDGSTREKLFF. The CDR3 DNA follows: TGTGCCAGCAGCGATGGGAGTACGAGAGAAAAACTGTTTTTT.

The chain links TRBV9 to TRBJ2-1; possible D gene TRBD2, 6 bases. V was clipped by 0 bases and J by 4 bases, with 11 bases between them. The CDR3 runs 15 residues. Germline-derived CDR1 and CDR2 are SGDLS and YYNGEE. CDR3 in DNA: TGTGCCAGCAGCGTAGCGGGAGCGGTATACAATGAGCAGTTCTTC. The encoded protein is CASSVAGAVYNEQFF.

This clone turned up a few times. This sequence joins TRBV28 and TRBJ1-6; 7 nucleotides align to TRBD1. Germline V gene data show CDR1 as MDHEN and CDR2 as SYDVKM. The junction had 3 bases not matched to a gene; V was cut back by 10 bases and J by 6 bases. The CDR3 loop spans 12 amino acids. The CDR3 nucleotides are TGTGCCACCGGGACAGCTAATTCACCCCTCCACTTT. Amino acid sequence: CATGTANSPLHF.

J is TRBJ2-7 and V is TRBV11-1; D is ambiguous. Per germline, CDR1 SGHAT and CDR2 FQDESV (reference sequence). This CDR3 is built from 15 residues. The V and J ends lost 0 bases and 3 bases respectively, with 12 bases between them. The DNA for the CDR3 is TGTGCCAGCAGCTTAGCGCCTGGTGGAGTCTACGAGCAGTACTTC. As protein: CASSLAPGGVYEQYF.

The gene calls are TRBV7-6 and TRBJ2-7, with 13 bases matching TRBD2. V shed 5 bases and J 2 bases; nucleotides not matched to a gene: 3. Germline assignment: CDR1 SGHVS and CDR2 FNYEAQ. The CDR3 covers 15 residues. The DNA of the CDR3 is TGTGCCAGCAGCACTACTAGCGGGAGGGCCTACGAGCAGTACTTC. Translating it yields CASSTTSGRAYEQYF.

The rearrangement links TRBV7-9 to TRBJ1-1, with TRBD1 matching 8 bases. This CDR3 contains 14 residues. Germline loops: CDR1 SEHNR, CDR2 FQNEAQ (reference sequence). Trimming at V came to 4 bases and at J to 4 bases, leaving 5 bases not matched to a gene. The CDR3 region is CASSSRTGSTEAFF. CDR3 DNA: TGTGCCAGCAGCTCTCGGACAGGGAGCACTGAAGCTTTCTTT.

This chain uses TRBV27 with TRBJ2-7; D is possibly TRBD1 (6 bases). V was pared by 4 bases and J by 1 base, with 11 bases between. CDR3 length: 14 amino acids. CDR1 and CDR2 from the germline V gene are MNHEY and SMNVEV (reference sequence). CDR3 amino acids: CASSSLTGSYEQYF. CDR3 bases: TGTGCCAGCAGTTCGCTGACAGGTTCCTACGAGCAGTACTTC.

This clone appeared once. This chain uses TRBV19 with TRBJ1-5; D is perhaps TRBD1 (5 bases). Trimming stripped 7 bases from V and 2 bases from J, with 18 bases between. This CDR3 has 16 residues. Germline V gene sequence: CDR1 LNHDA, CDR2 SQIVND (reference sequence). The CDR3: CASTARGGVGNQPQHF. As DNA, the CDR3 is TGTGCCAGTACCGCCCGGGGGGGGGTGGGCAATCAGCCCCAGCATTTT.

CDR3 sequence reads: CASSFRRVRGSNYGYTF. The CDR3 DNA sequence: TGTGCCAGCAGCTTTAGGCGGGTTAGGGGGTCCAACTATGGCTACACCTTC. The chain uses TRBV11-2 and TRBJ1-2; TRBD1 might be the D (6 bases). V was shortened by 3 bases and J by 2 bases, with 19 bases between the two germline ends. The CDR3 extends over 17 amino acids. Germline V gene lookup returns CDR1 SGHAT and CDR2 FQNNGV.

The chain is built from TRBV27 and TRBJ2-7; 11 nucleotides line up with TRBD1. V shed 2 bases, J shed 6 bases, and the junction held 0 bases outside the gene matches. Germline assignment: CDR1 MNHEY and CDR2 SMNVEV (reference sequence). The CDR3 covers 13 residues. CDR3 DNA: TGTGCCAGCAGTTTAGGGACAGGGGGCGAGCAGTACTTC. This sequence encodes CASSLGTGGEQYF.